This T cell receptor beta chain was sequenced during a study of high-grade serous ovarian cancer treatment subgroups. The wider study: On average, 14,192 reads and several thousand unique TCR beta rearrangements were obtained per sample.

Tumor samples were obtained before definitive surgery or chemotherapy. Broader study findings: Tumors within one patient showed repertoire similarity of roughly 0.095 to 0.85.

As to this clone: Antigen: not known.

Clones were read by immunoSEQ multiplex PCR, and TCRdb kept only the in-frame ones, dropping some. The sample consists of fewer than 35,000 clones, roughly 80% of them appearing once. The V and J ends lost 7 bases and 4 bases respectively, with 9 bases between them. The germline V gene has CDR1 SNHLY and CDR2 FYNNEI. This CDR3 has 12 amino acids. The receptor was derived from a human donor with high-grade serous ovarian cancer. This sequence joins TRBV2 and TRBJ2-3; unclear D gene. Sequencing used tumor tissue. CDR3 in DNA: TGTGCCAGCACCGGAGCTCCAGATACGCAGTATTTT. Amino acids: CASTGAPDTQYF.